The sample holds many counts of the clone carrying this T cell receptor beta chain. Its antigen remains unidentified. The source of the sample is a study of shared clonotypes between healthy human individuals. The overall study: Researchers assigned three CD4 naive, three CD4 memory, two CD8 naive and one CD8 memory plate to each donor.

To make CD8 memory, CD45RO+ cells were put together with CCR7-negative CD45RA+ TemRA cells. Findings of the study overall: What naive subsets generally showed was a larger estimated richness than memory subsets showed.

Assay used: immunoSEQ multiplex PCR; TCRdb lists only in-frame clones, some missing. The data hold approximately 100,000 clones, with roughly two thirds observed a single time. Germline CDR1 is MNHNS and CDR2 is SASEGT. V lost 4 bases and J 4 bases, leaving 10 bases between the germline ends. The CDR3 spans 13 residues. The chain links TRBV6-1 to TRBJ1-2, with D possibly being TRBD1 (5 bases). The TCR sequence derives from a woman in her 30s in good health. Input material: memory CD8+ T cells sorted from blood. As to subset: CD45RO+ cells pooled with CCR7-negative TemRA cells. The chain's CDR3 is CASSVDSIYGYTF. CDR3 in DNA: TGTGCCAGCAGTGTAGACAGCATCTATGGCTACACCTTC.